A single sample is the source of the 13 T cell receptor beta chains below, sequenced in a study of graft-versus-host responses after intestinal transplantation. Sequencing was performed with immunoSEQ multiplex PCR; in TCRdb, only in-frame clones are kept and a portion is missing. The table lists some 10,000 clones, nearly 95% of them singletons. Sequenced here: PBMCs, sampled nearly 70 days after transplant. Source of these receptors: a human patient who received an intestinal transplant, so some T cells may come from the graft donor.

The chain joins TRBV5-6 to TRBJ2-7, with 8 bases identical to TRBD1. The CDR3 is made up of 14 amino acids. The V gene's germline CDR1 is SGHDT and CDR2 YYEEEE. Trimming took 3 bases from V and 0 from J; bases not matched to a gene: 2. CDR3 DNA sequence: TGTGCCAGCAGCTACGGGACAGGCTCCTACGAGCAGTACTTC. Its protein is CASSYGTGSYEQYF.

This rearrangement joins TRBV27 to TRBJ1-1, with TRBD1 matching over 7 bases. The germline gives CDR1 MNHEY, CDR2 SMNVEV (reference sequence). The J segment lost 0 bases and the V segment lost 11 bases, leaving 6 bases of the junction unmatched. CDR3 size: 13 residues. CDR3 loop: CAVLTGMNTEAFF. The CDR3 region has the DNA TGTGCCGTGTTGACAGGGATGAACACTGAAGCTTTCTTT.

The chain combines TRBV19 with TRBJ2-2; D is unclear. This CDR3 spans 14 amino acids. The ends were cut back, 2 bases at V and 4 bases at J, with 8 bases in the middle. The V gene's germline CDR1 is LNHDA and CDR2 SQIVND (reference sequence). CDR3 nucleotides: TGTGCCAGTAGTATAAAGGCAGGCACCGGGGAGCTGTTTTTT. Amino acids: CASSIKAGTGELFF.

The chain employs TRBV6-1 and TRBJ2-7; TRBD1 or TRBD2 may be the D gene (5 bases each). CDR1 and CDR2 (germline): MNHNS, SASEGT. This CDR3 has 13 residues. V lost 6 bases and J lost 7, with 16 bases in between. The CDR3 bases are TGTGCCAGCAGGAGGGACCTCTGGGAGGAGCAGTACTTC. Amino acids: CASRRDLWEEQYF.

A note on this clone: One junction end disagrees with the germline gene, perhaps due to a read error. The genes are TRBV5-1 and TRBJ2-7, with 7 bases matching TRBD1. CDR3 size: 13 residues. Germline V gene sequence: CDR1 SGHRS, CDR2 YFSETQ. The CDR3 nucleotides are TGCGCCAGCAGCTTGGGACAGGGTTACGAGCATTACTTC. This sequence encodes CASSLGQGYEHYF.

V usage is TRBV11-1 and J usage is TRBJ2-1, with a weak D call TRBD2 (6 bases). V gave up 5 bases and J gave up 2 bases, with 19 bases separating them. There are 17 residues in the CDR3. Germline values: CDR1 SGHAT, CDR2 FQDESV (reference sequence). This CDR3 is CASSQPRERVTYNEQFF. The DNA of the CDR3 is TGTGCCAGCAGCCAACCACGGGAGCGGGTAACCTACAATGAGCAGTTCTTC.

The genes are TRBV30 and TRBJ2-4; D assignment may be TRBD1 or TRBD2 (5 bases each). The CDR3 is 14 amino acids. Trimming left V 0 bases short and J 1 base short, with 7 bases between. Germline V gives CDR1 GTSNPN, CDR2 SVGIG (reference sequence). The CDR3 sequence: CAWSVWGAKNIQYF. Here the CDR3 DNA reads TGTGCCTGGAGTGTTTGGGGGGCCAAAAACATTCAGTACTTC.

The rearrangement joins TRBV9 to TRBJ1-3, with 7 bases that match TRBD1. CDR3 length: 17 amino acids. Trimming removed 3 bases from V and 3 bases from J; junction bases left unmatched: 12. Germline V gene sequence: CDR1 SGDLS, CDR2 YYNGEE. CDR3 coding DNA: TGTGCCAGCAGCGGACAGGGCTCGGGCTTTTTTGGAAACACCATATATTTT. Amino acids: CASSGQGSGFFGNTIYF. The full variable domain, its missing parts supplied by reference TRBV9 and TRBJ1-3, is DSGVTQTPKHLITATGQRVTLRCSPRSGDLSVYWYQQSLDQGLQFLIQYYNGEERAKGNILERFSAQQFPDLHSELNLSSLELGDSALYFCASSGQGSGFFGNTIYFGEGSWLTVV.

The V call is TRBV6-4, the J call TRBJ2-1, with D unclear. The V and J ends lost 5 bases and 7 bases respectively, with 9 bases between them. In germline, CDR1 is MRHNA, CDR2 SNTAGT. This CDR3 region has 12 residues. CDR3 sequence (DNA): TGTGCCAGCAGTAAGGATAGGAATGAGCAGTTCTTC. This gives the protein CASSKDRNEQFF.

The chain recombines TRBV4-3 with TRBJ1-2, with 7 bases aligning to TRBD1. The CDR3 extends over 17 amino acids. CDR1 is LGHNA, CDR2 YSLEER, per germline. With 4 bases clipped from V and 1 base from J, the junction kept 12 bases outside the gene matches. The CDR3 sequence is CASSRSLQGGFNYGYTF. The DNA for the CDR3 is TGCGCCAGCAGCCGATCACTCCAGGGGGGGTTTAACTATGGCTACACCTTC.

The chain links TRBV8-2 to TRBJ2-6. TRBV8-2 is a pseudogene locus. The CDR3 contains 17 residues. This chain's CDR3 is CGRWSRIAQTRANVLTF. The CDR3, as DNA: TGTGGCAGATGGTCCAGGATAGCACAAACTCGGGCCAACGTCCTGACTTTC.

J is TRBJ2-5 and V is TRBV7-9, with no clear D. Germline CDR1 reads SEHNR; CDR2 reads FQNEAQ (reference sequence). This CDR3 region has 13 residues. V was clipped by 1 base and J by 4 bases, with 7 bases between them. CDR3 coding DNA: TGTGCCAGCAGCTTAGGCGTCCCAGAGACCCAGTACTTC. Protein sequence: CASSLGVPETQYF.

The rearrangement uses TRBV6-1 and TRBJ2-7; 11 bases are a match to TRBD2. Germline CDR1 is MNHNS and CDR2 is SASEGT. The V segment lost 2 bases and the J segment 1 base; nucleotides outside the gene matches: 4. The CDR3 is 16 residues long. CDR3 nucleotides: TGTGCCAGCAGTGAAAGGGGGACTAGCGGTTCCTACGAGCAGTACTTC. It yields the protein CASSERGTSGSYEQYF.